This T cell receptor (beta chain) was recovered during a study of OX40 agonist ivuxolimab in advanced cancers. As for the study in general: The patients received agonistic anti-OX40 (CD134) antibody ivuxolimab. Three patients, one with hepatocellular carcinoma and two with cutaneous melanoma, achieved partial responses. Cancers in dose escalation were hepatocellular, melanoma, renal cell and head and neck. Allowance was made for prior anti-PD-1, anti-PD-L1 or anti-CTLA-4 therapy, and roughly 39% had some.

Produced via immunoSEQ multiplex PCR; TCRdb's table is partial and in-frame only. Of tens of thousands of clones detected, 88% appear once; the ten largest clones hold around 12%. Germline CDR1 SGHRS, CDR2 YFSETQ. The CDR3 runs 11 residues. V lost 9 bases and J lost 4, with 10 bases in between. The material was CD4+ or CD8+ T cells sorted from blood, obtained in a trial of the OX40 agonist ivuxolimab. This chain joins TRBV5-1 and TRBJ1-2; D is unresolved. This clonotype was obtained from an adult with an advanced solid tumor such as melanoma, head and neck, liver or kidney cancer. Here the CDR3 DNA reads TGCGCCATCCCCGAGGGCTATGGCTACACCTTC. Protein product: CAIPEGYGYTF.